This T cell receptor beta chain was recovered during a study of PD-1 blockade in classical Hodgkin lymphoma. Study in general: Intravenous delivery of nivolumab at 3 mg/kg to patients occurred every 2 weeks. General study findings and limits: While CD8+ TCR diversity did not rise significantly by C4D1, CD4+ TCR diversity did.

Repertoires were generated with immunoSEQ multiplex PCR, while TCRdb's copy carries only in-frame clones and drops some. The sample contains tens of thousands of clones, around 87% of which appear only once. V was clipped by 3 bases and J by 0 bases, with 9 bases between them. Per the germline V gene, CDR1 is SGHRS and CDR2 is YFSETQ. The CDR3 contains 15 residues. Worth noting for this clone: Its antigen is not identified.

Time point described: cycle 4 day 1 (C4D1), after more than five weeks of nivolumab. With no exception, relapse followed autologous stem cell transplantation in all patients, and brentuximab vedotin exposure varied. The chain recombines TRBV5-1 with TRBJ2-2; TRBD1 or TRBD2 may be the D gene (5 bases each). Sequenced here: peripheral blood mononuclear cells (PBMCs), sampled before the fourth cycle of nivolumab. This sequence was found in a human donor with classical Hodgkin lymphoma. CDR3 in amino acids: CASSYGGANTGELFF. The CDR3, as DNA: TGCGCCAGCAGCTATGGGGGTGCGAACACCGGGGAGCTGTTTTTT.